The 5 T cell receptor beta chains in this list originate from one sample, sequenced in a study of CD8 T cells in Susac syndrome. Reverse transcription of about 0.45 to 1 ug RNA used random hexamers. MiXCR, run by TCRdb on the immunoSEQ multiplex PCR reads, gives a single entry per CDR3 protein. The profile shows 100,000 to 150,000 distinct CDR3 sequences, around 96% of them singletons. Sequencing used CD4+ T cells from PBMCs. These receptors were taken from a human donor with Susac syndrome.

The rearrangement uses TRBV9 and TRBJ1-1, with 8 bases that match TRBD1. CDR3 length equals 18 residues. Per germline, CDR1 SGDLS and CDR2 YYNGEE. Trimming cost V 0 bases and J 1 base; bases outside gene matches: 11. The chain's CDR3 is CASSVDPGGLQENTEAFF. The CDR3 DNA reads as TGTGCCAGCAGCGTAGATCCAGGGGGCCTTCAGGAGAACACTGAAGCTTTCTTT.

V gene TRBV5-1 combines with J gene TRBJ2-7; 7 nucleotides align to TRBD1. CDR1 SGHRS and CDR2 YFSETQ come from the germline V gene. The CDR3 consists of 13 residues. V was pared by 4 bases and J by 3 bases, with 4 bases of the junction left unmatched. CDR3 nucleotide sequence: TGCGCCAGCAGCACAGGGGTCGACTACGAGCAGTACTTC. Protein sequence: CASSTGVDYEQYF.

This chain joins TRBV30 and TRBJ1-1, with D perhaps TRBD1 (5 bases). Germline CDR1 GTSNPN, CDR2 SVGIG (reference sequence). The CDR3 has 13 amino acids. V was trimmed by 0 bases and J by 1 base, leaving 6 bases between them. The CDR3 coding sequence is TGTGCCTGGAGTGTACAGGAGAACACTGAAGCTTTCTTT. As protein: CAWSVQENTEAFF. The entire variable domain, with the rest obtained from reference TRBV30 and TRBJ1-1, is as follows: SQTIHQWPATLVQPVGSPLSLECTVEGTSNPNLYWYRQAAGRGLQLLFYSVGIGQISSEVPQNLSASRPQDRQFILSSKKLLLSDSGFYLCAWSVQENTEAFFGQGTRLTVV.

This rearrangement joins TRBV6-5 to TRBJ2-2, with a possible D match to TRBD1 (6 bases). V shed 6 bases and J shed 3 bases, with 14 bases lying between them. Germline V lookup: CDR1 MNHEY, CDR2 SVGAGI. The CDR3 has 15 amino acids. In nucleotides, the CDR3 is TGTGCCAGCAGGACTGGGACATCTGACACCGGGGAGCTGTTTTTT. It is translated as CASRTGTSDTGELFF.

This chain links TRBV6-2 or TRBV6-3 with TRBJ2-3; D gene uncertain. V was pared by 8 bases and J by 2 bases, with 11 bases between. CDR1 MNHEY and CDR2 SVGEGT come from the germline V gene. The CDR3 extends over 13 amino acids. CDR3 in DNA: TGTGCCAGCCGCGACCGACCCACAGATACGCAGTATTTT. It codes for CASRDRPTDTQYF.